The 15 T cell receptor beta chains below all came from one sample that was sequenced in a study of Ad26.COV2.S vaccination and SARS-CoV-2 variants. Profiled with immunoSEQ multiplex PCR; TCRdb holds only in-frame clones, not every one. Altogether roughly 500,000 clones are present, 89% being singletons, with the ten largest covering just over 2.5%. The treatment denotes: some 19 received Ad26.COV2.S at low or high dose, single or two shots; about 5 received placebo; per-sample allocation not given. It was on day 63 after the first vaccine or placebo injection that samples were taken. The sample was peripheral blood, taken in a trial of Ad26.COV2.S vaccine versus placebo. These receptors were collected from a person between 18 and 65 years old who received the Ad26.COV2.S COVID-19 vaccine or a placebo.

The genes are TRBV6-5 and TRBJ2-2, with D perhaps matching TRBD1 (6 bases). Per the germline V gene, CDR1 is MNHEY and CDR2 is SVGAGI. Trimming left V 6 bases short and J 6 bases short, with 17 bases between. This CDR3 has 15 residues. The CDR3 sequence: CASREMDSWSGELFF. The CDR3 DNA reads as TGTGCCAGCAGGGAGATGGACAGTTGGTCCGGGGAGCTGTTTTTT.

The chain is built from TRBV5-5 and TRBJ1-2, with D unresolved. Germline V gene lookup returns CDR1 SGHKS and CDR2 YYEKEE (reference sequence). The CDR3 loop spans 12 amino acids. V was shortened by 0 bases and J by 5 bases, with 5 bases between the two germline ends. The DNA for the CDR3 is TGTGCCAGCAGCTTGGCCTGGTATGGCTACACCTTC. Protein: CASSLAWYGYTF.

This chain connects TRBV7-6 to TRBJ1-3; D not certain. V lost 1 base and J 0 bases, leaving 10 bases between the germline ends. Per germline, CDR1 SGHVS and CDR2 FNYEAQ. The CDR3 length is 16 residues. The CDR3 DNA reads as TGTGCCAGCAGCTTAGGGCAGCCACGCTCTGGAAACACCATATATTTT. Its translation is CASSLGQPRSGNTIYF.

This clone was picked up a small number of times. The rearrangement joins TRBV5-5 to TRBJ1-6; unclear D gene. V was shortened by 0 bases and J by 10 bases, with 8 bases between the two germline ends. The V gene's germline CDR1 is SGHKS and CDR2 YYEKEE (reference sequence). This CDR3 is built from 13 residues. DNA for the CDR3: TGTGCCAGCAGCTTGGGGCCGGGGTCACCCCTCCACTTT. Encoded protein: CASSLGPGSPLHF.

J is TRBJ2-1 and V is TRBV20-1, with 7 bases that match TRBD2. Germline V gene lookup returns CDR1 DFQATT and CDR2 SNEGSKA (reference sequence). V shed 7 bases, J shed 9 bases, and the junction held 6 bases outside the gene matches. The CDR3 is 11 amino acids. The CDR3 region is CSVRDYPEQFF. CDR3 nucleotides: TGCAGTGTCAGGGACTACCCTGAGCAGTTCTTC.

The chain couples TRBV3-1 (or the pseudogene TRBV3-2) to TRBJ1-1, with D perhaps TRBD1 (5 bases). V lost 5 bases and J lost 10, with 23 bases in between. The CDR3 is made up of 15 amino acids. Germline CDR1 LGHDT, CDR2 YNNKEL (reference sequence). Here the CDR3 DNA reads TGTGCCAGCAGCAACCGAAGGGGCCAAACGGGGGGAGCTTTCTTT. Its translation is CASSNRRGQTGGAFF.

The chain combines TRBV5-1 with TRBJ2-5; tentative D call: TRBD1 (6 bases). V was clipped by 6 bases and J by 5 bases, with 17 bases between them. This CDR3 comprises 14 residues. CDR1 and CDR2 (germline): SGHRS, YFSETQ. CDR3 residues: CASTKTGGSETQYF. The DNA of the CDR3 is TGCGCCAGCACCAAGACAGGTGGTTCCGAGACCCAGTACTTC.

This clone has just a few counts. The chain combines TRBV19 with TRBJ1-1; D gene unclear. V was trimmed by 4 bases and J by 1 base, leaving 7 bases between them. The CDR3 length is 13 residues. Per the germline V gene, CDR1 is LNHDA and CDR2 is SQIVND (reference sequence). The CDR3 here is CASSKVWNTEAFF. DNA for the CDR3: TGTGCCAGTAGTAAGGTGTGGAACACTGAAGCTTTCTTT.

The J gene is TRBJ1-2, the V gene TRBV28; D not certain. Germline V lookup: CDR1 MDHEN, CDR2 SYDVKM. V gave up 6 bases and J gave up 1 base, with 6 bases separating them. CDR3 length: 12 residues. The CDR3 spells CASRTLNYGYTF. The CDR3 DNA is TGTGCCAGCAGGACACTTAACTATGGCTACACCTTC.

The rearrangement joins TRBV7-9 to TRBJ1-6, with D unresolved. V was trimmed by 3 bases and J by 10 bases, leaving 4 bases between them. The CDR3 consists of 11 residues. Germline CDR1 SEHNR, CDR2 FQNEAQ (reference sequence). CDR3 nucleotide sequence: TGTGCCAGCAGCTTCGAATCACCCCTCCACTTT. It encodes CASSFESPLHF.

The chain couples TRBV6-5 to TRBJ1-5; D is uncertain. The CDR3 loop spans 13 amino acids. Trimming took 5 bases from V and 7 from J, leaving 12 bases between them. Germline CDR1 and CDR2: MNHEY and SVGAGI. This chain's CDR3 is CASSPSGIQPQHF. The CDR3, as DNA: TGTGCCAGCAGTCCCTCAGGTATACAGCCCCAGCATTTT.

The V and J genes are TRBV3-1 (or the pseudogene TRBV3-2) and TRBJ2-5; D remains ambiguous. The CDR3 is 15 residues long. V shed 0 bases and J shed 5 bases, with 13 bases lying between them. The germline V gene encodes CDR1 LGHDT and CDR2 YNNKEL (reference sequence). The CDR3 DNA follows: TGTGCCAGCAGCCAAGATTCCCCTAGTGGGGAGACCCAGTACTTC. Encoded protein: CASSQDSPSGETQYF.

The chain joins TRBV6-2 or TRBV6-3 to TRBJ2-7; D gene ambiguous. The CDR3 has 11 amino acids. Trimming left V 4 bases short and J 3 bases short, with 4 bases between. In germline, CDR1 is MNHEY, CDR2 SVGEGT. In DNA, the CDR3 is TGTGCCAGCAGTTCTGACTACGAGCAGTACGTC. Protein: CASSSDYEQYV.

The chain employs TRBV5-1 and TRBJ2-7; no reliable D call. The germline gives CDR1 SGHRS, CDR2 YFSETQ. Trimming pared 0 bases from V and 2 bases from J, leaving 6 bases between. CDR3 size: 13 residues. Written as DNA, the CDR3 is TGCGCCAGCAGCTTGGTACCTACCTACGAGCAGTACGTC. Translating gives CASSLVPTYEQYV.

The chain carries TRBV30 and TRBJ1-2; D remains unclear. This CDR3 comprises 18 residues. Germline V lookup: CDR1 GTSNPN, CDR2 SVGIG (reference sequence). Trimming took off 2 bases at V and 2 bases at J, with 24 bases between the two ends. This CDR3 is CAWSPQSPARNLNYGYTF. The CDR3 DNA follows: TGTGCCTGGAGTCCCCAGAGCCCGGCACGAAATCTGAACTATGGCTACACCTTC.